The 5 T cell receptor beta chains given below trace back to one sample, sequenced in a study of CD8 T cells in Susac syndrome (dated by TCRdb to the late 2010s). The protocol used for the library was the immunoSEQ multiplex PCR assay. RNA was extracted using the RNeasy kit, and about 0.45 to 1 ug of the RNA was reverse transcribed with random hexamers. Clones were called with MiXCR by TCRdb after fastp trimmed the public reads at Q25, and only in-frame beta chains were retained. Rows with one shared CDR3 protein collapse into an entry with the most common genes and DNA. The table for this sample lists around 140,000 distinct CDR3 sequences; roughly 94% of them were counted only once. Of the sample, approximately 0.09% falls within the top ten clones. Sample: CD4+ T cells from PBMCs. All receptors derive from a human donor in good health.

The V call is TRBV30, the J call TRBJ2-2; TRBD1 matches 9 bases. The CDR3 totals 15 residues. The ends lost 2 bases at V and 7 bases at J; junction bases unmatched: 8. CDR1 and CDR2 (germline): GTSNPN, SVGIG (reference sequence). The CDR3 loop reads CAWSKGTGLGGELFF. CDR3 DNA sequence: TGTGCCTGGAGTAAAGGGACAGGGCTGGGCGGGGAGCTGTTTTTT.

This chain links TRBV10-2 with TRBJ1-2, with TRBD1 matching 9 bases. The CDR3 has 13 amino acids. V was pared by 7 bases and J by 4 bases, with 4 bases of the junction left unmatched. Germline CDR1 reads WSHSY; CDR2 reads SAAADI. The CDR3 nucleotides read TGCGCCAGCATACCGGGACAGGGCTATGGCTACACCTTC. It codes for CASIPGQGYGYTF.

The chain is built from TRBV19 and TRBJ1-1; 10 nucleotides align to TRBD1. Germline loops: CDR1 LNHDA, CDR2 SQIVND (reference sequence). The V and J ends lost 3 bases and 1 base, in that order; junction bases with no gene match: 5. The CDR3 extends over 16 amino acids. As DNA, the CDR3 is TGTGCCAGTAGTATCGGGACAGGGGACGGGAACACTGAAGCTTTCTTT. Translated, it gives CASSIGTGDGNTEAFF.

A word on this clonotype: One end of the junction does not line up with germline, which may come from a read error. The genes are TRBV7-9 and TRBJ2-7; D uncertain. Germline V gene data show CDR1 as SEHNR and CDR2 as FQNEAQ (reference sequence). The CDR3 is 12 residues long. In DNA, the CDR3 is TGTGCCAGCAGCTTAGAGGTCTTCGCCCAGAGGTTC. Translation: CASSLEVFAQRF.

V and J are TRBV30 and TRBJ1-5, with TRBD1 as a possible D gene (5 bases). This CDR3 has 13 amino acids. CDR1 is GTSNPN and CDR2 is SVGIG in the germline V gene (reference sequence). Trimming cost V 1 base and J 6 bases, with 10 bases left between them. The CDR3 loop is CAWSGGPGQPQHF. The CDR3 coding sequence is TGTGCCTGGAGTGGGGGACCGGGTCAGCCCCAGCATTTT.